The 26 T cell receptor beta chains listed next were all sequenced from one sample in a study of T cell responses to AZD1222 COVID-19 vaccine. The table came from immunoSEQ multiplex PCR; TCRdb's copy has only in-frame clones and leaves some out. The data show 89,000 or so clones, around 90% seen once. The specimen was peripheral blood, collected 28 days after the second AZD1222 dose. The receptors derive from an adult who received the AZD1222 COVID-19 vaccine.

CDR3 coding DNA: TGTGCCAGCAGTTTCCCGACAGGGGAGGGACTACAGACCCAGTACTTC. Its translation is CASSFPTGEGLQTQYF. The chain carries TRBV6-6 and TRBJ2-5; a possible D gene is TRBD1 (8 bases). There are 16 residues in the CDR3. Germline CDR1 and CDR2: MNHNY and SVGAGI (reference sequence). With 4 bases removed from V and 6 bases from J, the gap between germline ends came to 21 bases.

The CDR3 nucleotides are TGTGCCAGCAGACGCCTTAACGGCGAGCAGTACTTC. Its protein is CASRRLNGEQYF. The chain combines TRBV7-9 with TRBJ2-7; D remains ambiguous. This CDR3 is built from 12 residues. From germline, CDR1 is SEHNR and CDR2 FQNEAQ (reference sequence). Trimming cost V 6 bases and J 6 bases, with 12 bases left between them.

The V and J genes are TRBV9 and TRBJ2-2; 7 positions match TRBD2. This CDR3 is 15 amino acids long. V gave up 4 bases and J gave up 4 bases; unmatched junction bases: 7. The germline gives CDR1 SGDLS, CDR2 YYNGEE. CDR3 sequence reads: CASSPSGGSTGELFF. The CDR3 nucleotides read TGTGCCAGCAGCCCCTCAGGCGGGAGCACCGGGGAGCTGTTTTTT.

Details on this clone: Germline is not matched at one junction end, which may reflect a read error. The chain employs TRBV28 and TRBJ2-7; 8 nucleotides line up with TRBD2. The germline CDR1 and CDR2 sequences are MDHEN and SYDVKM. This CDR3 has 12 residues. CDR3 protein: CASGRSTSDQNF. In DNA, the CDR3 is TGTGCCAGCGGCCGGTCGACTAGCGACCAAAACTTC. Variable domain in full (rest from reference TRBV28 and TRBJ2-7): DVKVTQSSRYLVKRTGEKVFLECVQDMDHENMFWYRQDPGLGLRLIYFSYDVKMKEKGDIPEGYSVSREKKERFSLILESASTNQTSMYLCASGRSTSDQNFGPGTRLTVT.

V gene TRBV24-1 combines with J gene TRBJ2-1, with TRBD2 as a possible D gene (5 bases). The CDR3 spans 16 residues. Between the trimmed V and J ends, which lost 0 bases and 0 bases, there was a span of 8 bases. The V gene's germline CDR1 is KGHDR and CDR2 SFDVKD. CDR3 sequence: CATSDLRSDSYNEQFF. The CDR3 DNA is TGTGCCACCAGTGATTTGCGTAGCGACTCCTACAATGAGCAGTTCTTC.

V and J are TRBV28 and TRBJ2-5; D may be TRBD2 (5 bases). Germline values: CDR1 MDHEN, CDR2 SYDVKM. The CDR3 runs 15 residues. V lost 1 base to trimming and J lost 3 bases, with 12 bases between them. The CDR3 loop reads CASSLFRRREETQYF. The DNA for the CDR3 is TGTGCCAGCAGTTTATTCAGAAGGCGGGAAGAGACCCAGTACTTC.

The chain has TRBV12-3 or TRBV12-4 and TRBJ1-4, with a tentative D call TRBD1 (6 bases). This CDR3 is built from 13 residues. The V gene lost 8 bases and the J gene lost 2 bases, with 9 bases spanning the gap. In nucleotides, the CDR3 is TGTGCCAGCGGACAGAATACTAATGAAAAACTGTTTTTT. Encoded protein: CASGQNTNEKLFF.

The chain recombines TRBV9 with TRBJ2-5; D unresolved. The CDR3 totals 13 residues. Trimming took off 0 bases at V and 5 bases at J, with 8 bases between the two ends. The germline CDR1 and CDR2 sequences are SGDLS and YYNGEE. CDR3 region: CASSVGFAETQYF. CDR3 coding DNA: TGTGCCAGCAGCGTAGGATTTGCGGAGACCCAGTACTTC. The whole variable domain, remainder taken from reference TRBV9 and TRBJ2-5, is DSGVTQTPKHLITATGQRVTLRCSPRSGDLSVYWYQQSLDQGLQFLIQYYNGEERAKGNILERFSAQQFPDLHSELNLSSLELGDSALYFCASSVGFAETQYFGPGTRLLVL.

This chain links TRBV4-3 with TRBJ2-7; D is unclear. Trimming removed 0 bases at V and 5 bases at J, with 8 bases between. This CDR3 region has 13 residues. Germline V lookup: CDR1 LGHNA, CDR2 YSLEER. In DNA, the CDR3 is TGCGCCAGCAGCCAAGATACAAACGACGAGCAGTACTTC. Protein: CASSQDTNDEQYF.

The chain recombines TRBV9 with TRBJ2-1; 11 positions agree with TRBD2. Germline V lookup: CDR1 SGDLS, CDR2 YYNGEE. CDR3 size: 15 residues. V trimming: 0 bases; J trimming: 9 bases; junction bases outside the gene matches: 5. CDR3 nucleotide sequence: TGTGCCAGCAGCGTAGTGACTAGCGGGACGATTGAGCAGTTCTTC. Translating it yields CASSVVTSGTIEQFF.

The J gene is TRBJ2-7, the V gene TRBV3-1 (or the pseudogene TRBV3-2); D gene unclear. Germline V lookup: CDR1 LGHDT, CDR2 YNNKEL (reference sequence). The CDR3 covers 14 residues. The germline V and J ends were trimmed by 3 bases and 3 bases, with 12 bases remaining between them. CDR3 sequence (DNA): TGTGCCAGCAGCCAGTGGGTCACAGACTACGAGCAGTACTTC. Its translation is CASSQWVTDYEQYF.

The gene calls are TRBV27 and TRBJ1-5; 9 positions match TRBD1. CDR1 is MNHEY and CDR2 is SMNVEV in the germline V gene (reference sequence). CDR3 length equals 15 residues. Trimming took 5 bases from V and 9 from J; bases not matched to a gene: 11. CDR3 sequence reads: CASSTGTGPRWPQHF. The CDR3 nucleotides read TGTGCCAGCAGTACCGGGACAGGGCCCCGGTGGCCCCAGCATTTT.

The rearrangement links TRBV7-9 to TRBJ2-5; maybe TRBD1 (6 bases). Germline V gives CDR1 SEHNR, CDR2 FQNEAQ (reference sequence). The V end was cut by 4 bases, the J end by 7 bases, with 10 bases between. The length of the CDR3 is 12 residues. Here the CDR3 reads CASSYPRGTQYF. CDR3 bases: TGTGCCAGCAGCTATCCCAGGGGGACCCAGTACTTC.

The chain recombines TRBV28 with TRBJ2-3; 7 bases are a match to TRBD1. This CDR3 comprises 14 residues. The J segment lost 3 bases and the V segment lost 5 bases, leaving 5 bases of the junction unmatched. CDR1 and CDR2 from the germline V gene are MDHEN and SYDVKM. CDR3 residues: CASSPRRGTDTQYF. As DNA, the CDR3 is TGTGCCAGCAGTCCCCGCAGGGGGACAGATACGCAGTATTTT.

The chain links TRBV7-8 to TRBJ1-4; TRBD1 might be the D (5 bases). The CDR3 totals 15 residues. V was cut by 5 bases and J by 8 bases, with 18 bases left in between. The germline gives CDR1 SGHVS, CDR2 FQNEAQ. CDR3 in DNA: TGTGCCAGCAGCCGAGCGGGGACCCTTGACGAAAAACTGTTTTTT. Amino acids: CASSRAGTLDEKLFF.

The chain has TRBV28 and TRBJ2-7; 9 bases are shared with TRBD1. With 3 bases clipped from V and 3 bases from J, the junction kept 3 bases outside the gene matches. Germline loops: CDR1 MDHEN, CDR2 SYDVKM. The CDR3 has 14 amino acids. The CDR3 bases are TGTGCCAGCAGTTTCGAGGGACAGGGCTACGAGCAGTACTTC. The encoded protein is CASSFEGQGYEQYF.

This sequence joins TRBV6-5 and TRBJ1-1; D is uncertain. Germline V CDR1 and CDR2: MNHEY, SVGAGI. The germline V and J ends were trimmed by 6 bases and 0 bases, with 8 bases remaining between them. The CDR3 spans 13 residues. CDR3 protein: CASRDQMNTEAFF. CDR3 in DNA: TGTGCCAGCAGGGACCAGATGAACACTGAAGCTTTCTTT.

The genes are TRBV15 and TRBJ2-1; 8 positions agree with TRBD2. The CDR3 covers 16 residues. Germline trimming cut 3 bases from V and 7 bases from J; bases unmatched to any gene: 11. From germline, CDR1 is LNHNV and CDR2 YYDKDF (reference sequence). CDR3 DNA sequence: TGTGCCACCAGCAGCCTCAAAAGCGGGAGAGGAAATGAGCAGTTCTTC. Amino acids: CATSSLKSGRGNEQFF.

The chain has TRBV9 and TRBJ2-2, with 9 bases aligning to TRBD1. The CDR3 consists of 17 residues. CDR1 and CDR2 from the germline V gene are SGDLS and YYNGEE. J was trimmed by 5 bases and V by 1 base; bases with no gene match: 9. The CDR3 DNA sequence: TGTGCCAGCAGCGTATCCGGACAGGGGATCGAAACCGGGGAGCTGTTTTTT. Translated: CASSVSGQGIETGELFF.

The chain carries TRBV11-3 and TRBJ2-7; perhaps D is TRBD1 or TRBD2 (6 bases each). The CDR3 contains 13 residues. Trimming removed 8 bases at V and 3 bases at J, with 14 bases between. Per the germline V gene, CDR1 is SGHNT and CDR2 is YENEEA. The CDR3 reads CASSTGAHYEQYF. CDR3 sequence (DNA): TGTGCCAGCTCGACGGGGGCCCACTACGAGCAGTACTTC.

V and J are TRBV4-2 and TRBJ2-1; 9 bases match TRBD2. With 0 bases clipped from V and 8 bases from J, the junction kept 8 bases outside the gene matches. Germline CDR1 LGHNA, CDR2 YNFKEQ. This CDR3 contains 16 residues. The CDR3 DNA sequence: TGTGCCAGCAGCCAAGATCAGGCGGGAGGGTCGTATGAGCAGTTCTTC. It translates to CASSQDQAGGSYEQFF.

The chain uses TRBV6-6 and TRBJ2-2; 10 bases map to TRBD2. Losses at the gene ends were 8 bases for V and 3 bases for J; bases not matched to a gene: 9. Germline V gene sequence: CDR1 MNHNY, CDR2 SVGAGI (reference sequence). The CDR3 runs to 16 residues. The CDR3 DNA reads TGTGCCAGCCGGAAGCGGGAGGGCCAAGACACCGGGGAGCTGTTTTTT. It yields the protein CASRKREGQDTGELFF.

The V gene is TRBV5-4, the J gene TRBJ2-7; the D call may be TRBD1 or TRBD2 (5 bases each). Trimming removed 1 base from V and 1 base from J, with 12 bases in between. Looked up from germline, CDR1 is SGHNT and CDR2 is YYREEE (reference sequence). CDR3 length equals 15 residues. The CDR3 sequence: CASSLIGALSYEQYF. The CDR3 bases are TGTGCCAGCAGCTTGATCGGGGCCCTATCCTACGAGCAGTACTTC. The full variable domain, with the rest looked up from reference TRBV5-4 and TRBJ2-7, is ETGVTQSPTHLIKTRGQQVTLRCSSQSGHNTVSWYQQALGQGPQFIFQYYREEENGRGNFPPRFSGLQFPNYSSELNVNALELDDSALYLCASSLIGALSYEQYFGPGTRLTVT.

The chain uses TRBV14 and TRBJ2-7, with 10 bases lining up with TRBD2. The germline V gene encodes CDR1 SGHDN and CDR2 FVKESK. The V segment lost 5 bases and the J segment 1 base; nucleotides outside the gene matches: 23. The length of the CDR3 is 21 residues. The CDR3 here is CASSKSQWEWIAGGWSYEQYF. DNA of the CDR3: TGTGCCAGCAGCAAAAGTCAATGGGAATGGATAGCGGGAGGTTGGTCCTACGAGCAGTACTTC.

This clone was detected once. This chain joins TRBV29-1 and TRBJ2-7; 12 bases fit TRBD2. V trimming: 6 bases; J trimming: 4 bases; junction bases outside the gene matches: 4. Germline CDR1 and CDR2: SQVTM and ANQGSEA. The CDR3 extends over 13 amino acids. DNA of the CDR3: TGCAGCGTGACTAGCGGGAGTTTTTACGAGCAGTACTTC. The encoded protein is CSVTSGSFYEQYF.

The chain carries TRBV11-2 and TRBJ1-5; TRBD1 aligns across 9 bases. The V gene's germline CDR1 is SGHAT and CDR2 FQNNGV. CDR3 length equals 13 residues. The trim removed 5 bases at V and 8 bases at J, leaving 4 bases unmatched. This chain's CDR3 is CASSRDRAEPQHF. The CDR3 DNA reads as TGTGCCAGCAGCCGGGACAGGGCTGAGCCCCAGCATTTT.